This T cell receptor (beta chain) was recovered during a study of T-cell memory formation after mild COVID-19. Across the study: Clustering of TCRs was largely donor specific. Study-level results: The study detected some responding clones in pre-infection memory, suggesting cross-reactive memory joined. While clones contracting from day 15 to 85 were balanced between CD4 and CD8, later expanders leaned CD4+.

Notes on this clonotype: Its antigen is undetermined.

The CDR3 extends over 11 amino acids. V was trimmed by 5 bases and J by 4 bases, leaving 8 bases between them. Germline assignment: CDR1 DFQATT and CDR2 SNEGSKA (reference sequence). TCR alpha and TCR beta cDNA libraries carrying sample barcodes and UMIs were produced by 5'RACE using constant-segment primers. TCRdb called the 5' RACE reads again in MiXCR, with one record for every CDR3 protein. The sample carries roughly 600,000 distinct CDR3 sequences, more than 15% recorded once. The V call is TRBV20-1, the J call TRBJ1-1; D is unclear. Sequencing was done on a sample of PBMCs or a T cell subset sorted from them (not recorded which). This receptor was identified in an adult woman who had mild COVID-19 (a few samples of this study predate the infection). Cell type and time point are not known. The CDR3: CSAFRTTEAFF. The CDR3 nucleotides are TGCAGTGCTTTTCGGACCACTGAAGCTTTCTTT.